This T cell receptor (beta chain) was captured by sequencing in a study of blood T cells in healthy people across ages. Whole-study results and caveats: Higher diversity and more naive CD4+ cells were features of long-lived donors, compared to aged donors.

The V end lost 10 bases, the J end lost 4 bases, and 14 bases lay between the germline ends. This CDR3 is built from 14 residues. The germline CDR1 and CDR2 sequences are SEHNR and FQNEAQ (reference sequence). This clonotype was seen more than once but under ten times. No antigen is known for it. Using a J-beta primer mix together with a sample-barcoded 5' primer, a second PCR was run for roughly 6 to 11 cycles. A template-switch adaptor that had 12 random nucleotides put a tag on each cDNA molecule. Using its own MiXCR run on the 5' RACE reads, TCRdb lists one record per CDR3 protein. Of 600,000 to 900,000 distinct CDR3 sequences in the sample, roughly 26% are singletons; the top ten hold roughly 3.1%. The sample was also reused in another study, on T cells of mothers and their children. From that paper: In this cohort, donors were three healthy Caucasian mothers plus their six children. Persistent microchimeric T cell clones were not found at ~100 per million sensitivity.

The sequenced sample was blood. The receptor was derived from a boy aged 5-17 years in good health. The chain has TRBV7-9 and TRBJ2-6, with D tentatively TRBD1 (5 bases). The CDR3 DNA reads TGTGCCACCAGGGAAGGGCTAGGGGCCAACGTCCTGACTTTC. Translation gives CATREGLGANVLTF.